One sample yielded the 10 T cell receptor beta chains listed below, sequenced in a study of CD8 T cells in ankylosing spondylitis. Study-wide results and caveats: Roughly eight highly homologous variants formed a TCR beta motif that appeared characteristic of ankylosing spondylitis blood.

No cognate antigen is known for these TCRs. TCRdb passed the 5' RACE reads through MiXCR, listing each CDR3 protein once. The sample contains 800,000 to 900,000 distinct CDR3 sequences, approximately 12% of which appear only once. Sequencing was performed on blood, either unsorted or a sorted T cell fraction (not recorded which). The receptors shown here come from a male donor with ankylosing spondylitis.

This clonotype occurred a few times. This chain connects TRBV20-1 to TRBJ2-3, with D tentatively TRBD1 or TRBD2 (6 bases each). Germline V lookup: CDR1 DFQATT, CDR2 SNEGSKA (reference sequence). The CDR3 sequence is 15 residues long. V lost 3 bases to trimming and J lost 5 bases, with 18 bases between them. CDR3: CSASLEGGPGDTQYF. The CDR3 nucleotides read TGCAGTGCTAGTCTTGAGGGGGGCCCCGGAGATACGCAGTATTTT.

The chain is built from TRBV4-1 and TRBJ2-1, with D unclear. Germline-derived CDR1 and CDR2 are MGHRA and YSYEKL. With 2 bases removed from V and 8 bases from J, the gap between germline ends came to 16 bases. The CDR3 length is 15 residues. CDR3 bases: TGCGCCAGCAGCCAACCCTTGGGCTACCCCCATGAGCAGTTCTTC. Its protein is CASSQPLGYPHEQFF.

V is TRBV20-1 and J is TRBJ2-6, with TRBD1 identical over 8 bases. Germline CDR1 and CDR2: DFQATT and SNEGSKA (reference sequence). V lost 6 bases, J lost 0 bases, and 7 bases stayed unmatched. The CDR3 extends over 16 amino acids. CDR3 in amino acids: CSAFGTGHSGANVLTF. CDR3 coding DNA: TGCAGTGCCTTCGGGACAGGACACTCTGGGGCCAACGTCCTGACTTTC.

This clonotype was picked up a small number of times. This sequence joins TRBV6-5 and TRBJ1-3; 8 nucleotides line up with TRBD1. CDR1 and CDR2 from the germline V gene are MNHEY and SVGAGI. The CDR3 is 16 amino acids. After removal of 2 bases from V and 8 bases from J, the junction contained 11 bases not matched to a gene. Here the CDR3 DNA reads TGTGCCAGCAGTTACCGGAGGACAGGGATCGGAGACACCATATATTTT. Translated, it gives CASSYRRTGIGDTIYF.

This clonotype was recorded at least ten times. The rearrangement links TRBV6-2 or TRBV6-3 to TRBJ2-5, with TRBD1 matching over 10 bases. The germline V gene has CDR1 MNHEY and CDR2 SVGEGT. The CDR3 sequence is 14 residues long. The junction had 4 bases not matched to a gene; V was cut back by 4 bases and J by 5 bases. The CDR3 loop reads CASSLTGGGETQYF. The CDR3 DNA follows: TGTGCCAGCAGTTTGACAGGGGGCGGCGAGACCCAGTACTTC.

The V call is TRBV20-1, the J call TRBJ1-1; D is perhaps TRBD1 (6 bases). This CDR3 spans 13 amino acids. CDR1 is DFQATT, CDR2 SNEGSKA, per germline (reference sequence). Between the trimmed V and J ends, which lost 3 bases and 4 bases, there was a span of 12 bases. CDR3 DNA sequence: TGCAGTGCTAGGAAACAGGGAGGCACTGAAGCTTTCTTT. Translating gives CSARKQGGTEAFF.

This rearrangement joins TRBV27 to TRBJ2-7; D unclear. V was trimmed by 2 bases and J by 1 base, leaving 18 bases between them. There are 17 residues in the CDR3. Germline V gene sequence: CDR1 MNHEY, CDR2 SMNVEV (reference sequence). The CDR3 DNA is TGTGCCAGCAGTTTAAGGGCCCGGTGGGGTCAATCCTACGAGCAGTACTTC. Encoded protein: CASSLRARWGQSYEQYF.

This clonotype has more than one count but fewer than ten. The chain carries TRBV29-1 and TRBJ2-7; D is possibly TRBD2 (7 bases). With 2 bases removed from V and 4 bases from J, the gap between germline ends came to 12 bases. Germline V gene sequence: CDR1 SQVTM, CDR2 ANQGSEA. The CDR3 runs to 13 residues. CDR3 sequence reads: CSVEPGGGYEQYF. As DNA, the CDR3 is TGCAGCGTTGAACCGGGGGGCGGTTACGAGCAGTACTTC.

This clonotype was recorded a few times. This CDR3 reads CASSLIPLPEQFF. CDR3 nucleotides: TGTGCCAGCAGCTTAATACCCCTTCCTGAGCAGTTCTTC. The rearrangement links TRBV7-9 to TRBJ2-1; D is uncertain. The V gene's germline CDR1 is SEHNR and CDR2 FQNEAQ (reference sequence). The CDR3 sequence is 13 residues long. Trimming shortened V by 2 bases and J by 9 bases, and 11 bases separated the two germline ends.

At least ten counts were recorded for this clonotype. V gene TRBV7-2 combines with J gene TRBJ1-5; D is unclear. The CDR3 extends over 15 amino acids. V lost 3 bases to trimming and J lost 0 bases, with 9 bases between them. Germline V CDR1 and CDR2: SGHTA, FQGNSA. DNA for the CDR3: TGTGCCAGCAGCTTGTCGGGGTATAGCAATCAGCCCCAGCATTTT. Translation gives CASSLSGYSNQPQHF.